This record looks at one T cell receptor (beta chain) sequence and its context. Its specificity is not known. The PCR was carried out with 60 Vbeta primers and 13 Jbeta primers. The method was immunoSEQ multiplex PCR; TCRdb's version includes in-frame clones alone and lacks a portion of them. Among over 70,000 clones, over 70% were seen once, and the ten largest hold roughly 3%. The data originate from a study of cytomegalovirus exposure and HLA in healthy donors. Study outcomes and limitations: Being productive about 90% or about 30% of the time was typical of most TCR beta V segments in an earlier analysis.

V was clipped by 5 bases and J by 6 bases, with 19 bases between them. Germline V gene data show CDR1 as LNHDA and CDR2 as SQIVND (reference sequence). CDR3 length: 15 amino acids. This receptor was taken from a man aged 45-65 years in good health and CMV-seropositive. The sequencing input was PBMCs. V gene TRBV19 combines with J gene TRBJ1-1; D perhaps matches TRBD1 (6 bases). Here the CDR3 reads CASSLPTGFRPEAFF. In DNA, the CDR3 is TGTGCCAGTAGTCTTCCTACAGGGTTTAGACCTGAAGCTTTCTTT.